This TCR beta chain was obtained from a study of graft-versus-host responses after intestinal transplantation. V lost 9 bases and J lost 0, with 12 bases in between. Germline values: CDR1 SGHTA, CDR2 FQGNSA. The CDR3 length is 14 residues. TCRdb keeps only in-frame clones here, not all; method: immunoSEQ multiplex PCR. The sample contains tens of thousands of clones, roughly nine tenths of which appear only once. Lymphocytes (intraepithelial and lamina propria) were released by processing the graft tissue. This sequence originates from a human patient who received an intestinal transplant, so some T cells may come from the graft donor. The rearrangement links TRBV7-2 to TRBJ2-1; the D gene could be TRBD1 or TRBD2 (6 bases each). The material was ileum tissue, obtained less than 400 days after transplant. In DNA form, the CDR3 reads TGTGCCAGTTGGGGGGCCCCCTCCTACAATGAGCAGTTCTTC. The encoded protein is CASWGAPSYNEQFF.